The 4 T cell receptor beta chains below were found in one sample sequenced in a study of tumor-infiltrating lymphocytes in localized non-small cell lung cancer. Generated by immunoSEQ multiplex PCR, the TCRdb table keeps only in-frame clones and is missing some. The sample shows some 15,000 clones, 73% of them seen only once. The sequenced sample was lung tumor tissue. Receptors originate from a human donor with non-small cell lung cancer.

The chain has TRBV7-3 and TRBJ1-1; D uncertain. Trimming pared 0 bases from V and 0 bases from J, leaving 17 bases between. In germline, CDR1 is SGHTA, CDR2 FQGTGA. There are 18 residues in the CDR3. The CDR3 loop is CASSLTRTFNPMNTEAFF. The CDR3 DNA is TGTGCCAGCAGCTTAACAAGGACTTTTAATCCAATGAACACTGAAGCTTTCTTT.

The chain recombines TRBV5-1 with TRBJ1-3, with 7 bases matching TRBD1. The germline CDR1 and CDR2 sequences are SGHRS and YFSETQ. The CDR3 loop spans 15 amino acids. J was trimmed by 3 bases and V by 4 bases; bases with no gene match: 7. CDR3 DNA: TGCGCCAGCAGCCAGTCTACAGGGGTTGGAAACACCATATATTTT. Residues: CASSQSTGVGNTIYF. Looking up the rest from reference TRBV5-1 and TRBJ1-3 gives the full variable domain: KAGVTQTPRYLIKTRGQQVTLSCSPISGHRSVSWYQQTPGQGLQFLFEYFSETQRNKGNFPGRFSGRQFSNSRSEMNVSTLELGDSALYLCASSQSTGVGNTIYFGEGSWLTVV.

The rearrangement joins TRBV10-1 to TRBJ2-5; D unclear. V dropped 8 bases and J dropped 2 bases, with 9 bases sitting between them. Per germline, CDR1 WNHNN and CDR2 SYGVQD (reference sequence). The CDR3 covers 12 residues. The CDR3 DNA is TGCGCCAGCGGACCCGAGCAAGAGACCCAGTACTTC. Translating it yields CASGPEQETQYF.

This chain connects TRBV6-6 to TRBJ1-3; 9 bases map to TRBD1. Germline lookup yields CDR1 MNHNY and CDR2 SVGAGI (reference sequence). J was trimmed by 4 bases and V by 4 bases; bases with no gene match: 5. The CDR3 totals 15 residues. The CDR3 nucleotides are TGTGCCAGCAGTTTACAGGGGGCGAGGGGAAACACCATATATTTT. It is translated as CASSLQGARGNTIYF.